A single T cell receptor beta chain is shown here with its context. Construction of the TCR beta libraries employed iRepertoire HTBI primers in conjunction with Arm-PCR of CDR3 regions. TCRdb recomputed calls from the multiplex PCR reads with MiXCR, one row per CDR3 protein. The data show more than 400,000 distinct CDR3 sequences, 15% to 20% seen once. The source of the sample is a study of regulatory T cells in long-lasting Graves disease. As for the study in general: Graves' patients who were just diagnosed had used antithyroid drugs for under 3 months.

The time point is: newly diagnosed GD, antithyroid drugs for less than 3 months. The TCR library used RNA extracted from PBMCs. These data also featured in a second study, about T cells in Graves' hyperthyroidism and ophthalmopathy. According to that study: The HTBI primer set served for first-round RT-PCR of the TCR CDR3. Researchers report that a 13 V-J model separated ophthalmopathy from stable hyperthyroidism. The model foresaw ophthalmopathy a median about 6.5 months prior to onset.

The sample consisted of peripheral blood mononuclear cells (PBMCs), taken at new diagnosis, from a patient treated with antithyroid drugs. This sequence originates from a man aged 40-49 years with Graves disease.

DNA for the CDR3: TGTGCCAGCAGTGTGGACAGAACCTACAATGAGCAGTTCTTC. Protein sequence: CASSVDRTYNEQFF. V gene TRBV2 combines with J gene TRBJ2-1; possible D gene TRBD1, 6 bases. The CDR3 contains 14 residues. V was clipped by 4 bases and J by 2 bases, with 9 bases between them. Germline V gives CDR1 SNHLY, CDR2 FYNNEI.